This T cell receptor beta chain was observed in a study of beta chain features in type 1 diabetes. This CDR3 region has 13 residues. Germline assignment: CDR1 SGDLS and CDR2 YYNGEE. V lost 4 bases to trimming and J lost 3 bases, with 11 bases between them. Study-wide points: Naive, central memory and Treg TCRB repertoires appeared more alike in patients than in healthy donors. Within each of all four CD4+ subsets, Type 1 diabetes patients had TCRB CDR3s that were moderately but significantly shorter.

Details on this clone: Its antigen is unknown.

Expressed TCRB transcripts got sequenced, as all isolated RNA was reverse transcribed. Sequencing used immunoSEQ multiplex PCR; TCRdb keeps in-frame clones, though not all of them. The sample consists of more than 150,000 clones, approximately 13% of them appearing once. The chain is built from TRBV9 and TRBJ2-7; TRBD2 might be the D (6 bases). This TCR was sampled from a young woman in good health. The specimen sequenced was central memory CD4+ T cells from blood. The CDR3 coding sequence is TGTGCCAGCAGCCTAGACGGGAGCTACGAGCAGTACTTC. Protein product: CASSLDGSYEQYF.